The next 7 T cell receptor beta chains were all read from a single sample in a study of T cells in Graves' hyperthyroidism and ophthalmopathy (dated by TCRdb to between 2017 and 2020). The library was produced with multiplex PCR. TCRdb records Illumina HiSeq 2000 as the sequencer. The TCR beta CDR3 regions were amplified from RNA transcripts. The TCR CDR3 was subjected to a first round of RT-PCR using the HTBI primer set and the Qiagen OneStep RT-PCR kit. TCRdb itself trimmed the public reads at Q25 with fastp, ran MiXCR and retained productive beta chains. Each record represents a unique CDR3 protein, reported with the most common genes and DNA among its rows. The sample includes under 400,000 distinct CDR3 sequences, with about 15% observed a single time. The ten largest account for roughly 9.6% of the sample. The sequenced sample was blood. All receptors derive from a woman aged 60-75 years with Graves' hyperthyroidism.

In this sample, this clonotype turned up many times. The rearrangement links TRBV20-1 to TRBJ1-1; weak D call: TRBD1 (6 bases). V was trimmed by 2 bases and J by 10 bases, leaving 23 bases between them. Germline-derived CDR1 and CDR2 are DFQATT and SNEGSKA (reference sequence). The CDR3 spans 15 residues. CDR3 DNA: TGCAGTGCTAGACCCACCGGGGGCGCCAAGGGGACAGCTTTCTTT. Translated, it gives CSARPTGGAKGTAFF.

This clonotype showed up many times. The chain has TRBV30 and TRBJ2-7, with 7 bases fitting TRBD1. CDR1 and CDR2 (germline): GTSNPN, SVGIG (reference sequence). This CDR3 is built from 13 residues. With 5 bases clipped from V and 0 bases from J, the junction kept 4 bases outside the gene matches. Written as DNA, the CDR3 is TGTGCCTGGCGCCGGACAGGCTCCTACGAGCAGTACTTC. This encodes CAWRRTGSYEQYF.

At least ten counts were recorded for this clonotype. This rearrangement joins TRBV11-2 to TRBJ1-2; D may be TRBD1 (6 bases). This CDR3 has 14 amino acids. The germline gives CDR1 SGHAT, CDR2 FQNNGV. V lost 1 base to trimming and J lost 7 bases, with 13 bases between them. CDR3 amino acids: CASSLGGRGSGYTF. The CDR3 nucleotides are TGTGCCAGCAGCTTAGGCGGCAGGGGTTCTGGCTACACCTTC.

This clonotype was recorded at least ten times. This CDR3 reads CAWSVLRAEAFF. CDR3 nucleotide sequence: TGTGCCTGGAGTGTACTGAGGGCTGAAGCTTTCTTT. This sequence joins TRBV30 and TRBJ1-1; D ambiguous. Germline-derived CDR1 and CDR2 are GTSNPN and SVGIG (reference sequence). V was clipped by 0 bases and J by 6 bases, with 8 bases between them. The CDR3 sequence is 12 residues long.

This clonotype was detected many times. This chain uses TRBV6-5 with TRBJ1-2; the D gene is possibly TRBD1 (5 bases). This CDR3 has 14 amino acids. V lost 0 bases to trimming and J lost 4 bases, with 9 bases between them. The germline V gene has CDR1 MNHEY and CDR2 SVGAGI. DNA for the CDR3: TGTGCCAGCAGTTACTCCGGGACCTCCTATGGCTACACCTTC. As protein: CASSYSGTSYGYTF.

With regard to this clonotype: This may come from a read error, since a much larger clone is one base off. It is likely a read error, because the conserved phenylalanine at the end of the CDR3 is missing. This chain joins TRBV11-2 and TRBJ2-3; the match to TRBD2 covers 7 bases. Germline assignment: CDR1 SGHAT and CDR2 FQNNGV. The V segment lost 4 bases and the J segment 6 bases; nucleotides outside the gene matches: 16. The CDR3 spans 17 residues. The CDR3 DNA reads as TGTGCCAGCAGCTGGAGGGGTCTGGCGGGAGCACCCGATACGCAGTATATT. Residues: CASSWRGLAGAPDTQYI.

There are many counts of this clonotype. The rearrangement joins TRBV4-1 to TRBJ2-7; maybe TRBD1 (5 bases). Trimming left V 0 bases short and J 4 bases short, with 13 bases between. Germline V gene lookup returns CDR1 MGHRA and CDR2 YSYEKL. The CDR3 extends over 15 amino acids. The CDR3 protein is CASSQDPQGWYEQYF. The CDR3 nucleotides are TGCGCCAGCAGCCAAGATCCGCAGGGCTGGTACGAGCAGTACTTC.